This T cell receptor (beta chain) was recorded in a study of chemoradiotherapy in HPV16-positive cancers. Clones were sequenced by immunoSEQ multiplex PCR, and TCRdb holds only the in-frame ones, with some missing. The sample records 14,000 or so clones, under 80% being singletons. Details on this clone: Antigen specificity is unknown.

Study-level results: During treatment, candidate HPV-specific clones and E7-related motifs expanded in tumor.

The receptor comes from a human donor with HPV-associated anogenital cancer. The sample here was taken from a patient who underwent chemoradiotherapy.

The CDR3 sequence: CASSSISGSDYNEQFF. CDR3 DNA sequence: TGTGCCAGCAGCTCTATCTCGGGTAGCGACTACAATGAGCAGTTCTTC. The chain combines TRBV5-4 with TRBJ2-1, with D possibly TRBD2 on 5 matching bases. The CDR3 is 16 residues long. Looked up from germline, CDR1 is SGHNT and CDR2 is YYREEE (reference sequence). V was shortened by 3 bases and J by 3 bases, with 16 bases between the two germline ends.